The clone carrying this T cell receptor beta chain was observed many times. This sample stems from a study of T-cell reconstitution after alpha-beta-depleted transplantation in children. Molecular barcoding with unique molecular identifiers was used for the TCRbeta library. TCRdb itself ran the PCR reads through MiXCR, one entry per CDR3 protein. The repertoire holds roughly 590,000 distinct CDR3 sequences, with over 15% as singletons. CDR3 length: 15 residues. Looked up from germline, CDR1 is DFQATT and CDR2 is SNEGSKA (reference sequence). V lost 6 bases, J lost 3 bases, and 20 bases lay in between.

The material sequenced was PBMCs from the stem cell graft donor, taken from the stem cell graft. This chain uses TRBV20-1 with TRBJ1-2; D possibly corresponds to TRBD1 (5 bases). This sequence was found in a human donor who donated a stem cell graft to a child with acute myeloid leukemia. This CDR3 reads CSAPREGLLDYGYTF. The CDR3 DNA reads as TGCAGTGCCCCCAGGGAGGGGCTCCTTGACTATGGCTACACCTTC.